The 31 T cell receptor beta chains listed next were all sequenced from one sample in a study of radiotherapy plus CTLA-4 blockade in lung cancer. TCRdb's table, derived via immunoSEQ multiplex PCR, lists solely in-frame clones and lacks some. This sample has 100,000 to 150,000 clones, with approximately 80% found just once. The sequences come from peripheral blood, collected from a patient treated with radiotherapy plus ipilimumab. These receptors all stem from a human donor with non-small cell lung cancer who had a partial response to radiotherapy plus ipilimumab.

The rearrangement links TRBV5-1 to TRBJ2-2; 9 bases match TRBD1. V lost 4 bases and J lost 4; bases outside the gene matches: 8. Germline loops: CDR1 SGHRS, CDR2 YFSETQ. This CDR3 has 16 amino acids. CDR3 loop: CASSVRQGGTTGELFF. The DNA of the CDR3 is TGCGCCAGCAGCGTAAGACAGGGGGGGACCACCGGGGAGCTGTTTTTT.

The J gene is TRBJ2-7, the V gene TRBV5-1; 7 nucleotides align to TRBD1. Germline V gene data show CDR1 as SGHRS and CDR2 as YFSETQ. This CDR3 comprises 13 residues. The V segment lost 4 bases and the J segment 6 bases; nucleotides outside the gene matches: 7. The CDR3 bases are TGCGCCAGCAGCCCATCAACAGGGGTCGAGCAGTACTTC. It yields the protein CASSPSTGVEQYF. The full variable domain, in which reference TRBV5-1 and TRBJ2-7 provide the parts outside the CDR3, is KAGVTQTPRYLIKTRGQQVTLSCSPISGHRSVSWYQQTPGQGLQFLFEYFSETQRNKGNFPGRFSGRQFSNSRSEMNVSTLELGDSALYLCASSPSTGVEQYFGPGTRLTVT.

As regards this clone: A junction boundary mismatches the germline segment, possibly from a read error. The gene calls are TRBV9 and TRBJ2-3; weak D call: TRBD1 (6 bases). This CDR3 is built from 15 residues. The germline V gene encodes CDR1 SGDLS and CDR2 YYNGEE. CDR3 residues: CTSSRRQASTDTQYF. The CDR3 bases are TGTACCAGCAGCCGAAGACAGGCAAGCACAGATACGCAGTATTTT.

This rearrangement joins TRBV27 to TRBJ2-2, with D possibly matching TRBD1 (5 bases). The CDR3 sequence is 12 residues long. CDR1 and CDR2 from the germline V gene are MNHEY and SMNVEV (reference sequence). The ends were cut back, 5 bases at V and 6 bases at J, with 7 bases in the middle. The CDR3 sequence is CASSKTAGELFF. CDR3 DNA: TGTGCCAGCAGTAAGACAGCCGGGGAGCTGTTTTTT.

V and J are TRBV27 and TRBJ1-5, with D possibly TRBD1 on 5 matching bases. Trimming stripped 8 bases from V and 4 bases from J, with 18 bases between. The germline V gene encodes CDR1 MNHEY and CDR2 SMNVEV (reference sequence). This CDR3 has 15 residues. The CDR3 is CASRPQRGQNQPQHF. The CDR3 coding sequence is TGTGCCAGCCGACCCCAGCGGGGCCAAAATCAGCCCCAGCATTTT.

The CDR3: CASSLQRGSSTYEQYF. CDR3 coding DNA: TGCGCCAGCAGCTTGCAAAGGGGCTCATCTACCTACGAGCAGTACTTC. The genes are TRBV5-1 and TRBJ2-7, with D maybe TRBD1 (5 bases). CDR1 SGHRS and CDR2 YFSETQ come from the germline V gene. This CDR3 has 16 amino acids. Trimming removed 1 base from V and 2 bases from J, with 16 bases in between.

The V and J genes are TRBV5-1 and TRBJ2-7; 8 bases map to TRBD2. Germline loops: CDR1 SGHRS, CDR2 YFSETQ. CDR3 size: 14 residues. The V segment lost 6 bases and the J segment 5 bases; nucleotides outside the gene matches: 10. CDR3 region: CASTSAGGHHEQYF. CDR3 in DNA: TGCGCCAGCACCTCGGCGGGAGGCCACCACGAGCAGTACTTC. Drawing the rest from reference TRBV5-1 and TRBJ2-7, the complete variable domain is KAGVTQTPRYLIKTRGQQVTLSCSPISGHRSVSWYQQTPGQGLQFLFEYFSETQRNKGNFPGRFSGRQFSNSRSEMNVSTLELGDSALYLCASTSAGGHHEQYFGPGTRLTVT.

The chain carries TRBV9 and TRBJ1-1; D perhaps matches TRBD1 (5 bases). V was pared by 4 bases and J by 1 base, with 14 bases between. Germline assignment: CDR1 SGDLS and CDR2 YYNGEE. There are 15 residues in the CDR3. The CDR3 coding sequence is TGTGCCAGCAGCCCGTACGGGGGTGGGAACACTGAAGCTTTCTTT. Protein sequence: CASSPYGGGNTEAFF.

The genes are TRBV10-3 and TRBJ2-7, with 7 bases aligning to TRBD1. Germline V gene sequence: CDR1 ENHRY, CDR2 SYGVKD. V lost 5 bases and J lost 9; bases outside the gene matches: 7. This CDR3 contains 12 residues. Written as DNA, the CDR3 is TGTGCCATCAGTCAAACAGGGGAAGGGCAGTACGTC. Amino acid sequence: CAISQTGEGQYV.

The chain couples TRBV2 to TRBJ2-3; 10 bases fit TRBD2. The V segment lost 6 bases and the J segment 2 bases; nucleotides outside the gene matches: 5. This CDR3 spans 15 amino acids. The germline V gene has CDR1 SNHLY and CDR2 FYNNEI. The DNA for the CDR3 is TGTGCCAGCAGGATAGCGGGAGGTAACACAGATACGCAGTATTTT. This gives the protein CASRIAGGNTDTQYF.

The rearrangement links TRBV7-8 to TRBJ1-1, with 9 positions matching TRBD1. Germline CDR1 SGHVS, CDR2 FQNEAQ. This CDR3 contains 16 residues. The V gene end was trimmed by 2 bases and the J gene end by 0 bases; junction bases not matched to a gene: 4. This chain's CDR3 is CASSLRDRDMNTEAFF. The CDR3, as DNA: TGTGCCAGCAGCTTAAGGGACAGGGACATGAACACTGAAGCTTTCTTT.

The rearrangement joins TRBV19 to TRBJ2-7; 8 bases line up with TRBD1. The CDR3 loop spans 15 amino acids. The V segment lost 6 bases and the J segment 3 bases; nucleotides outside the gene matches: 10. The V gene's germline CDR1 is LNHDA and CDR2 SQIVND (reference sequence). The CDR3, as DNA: TGTGCCAGTAGGAGGGCGACAGGGGACGGCTACGAGCAGTACTTC. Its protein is CASRRATGDGYEQYF.

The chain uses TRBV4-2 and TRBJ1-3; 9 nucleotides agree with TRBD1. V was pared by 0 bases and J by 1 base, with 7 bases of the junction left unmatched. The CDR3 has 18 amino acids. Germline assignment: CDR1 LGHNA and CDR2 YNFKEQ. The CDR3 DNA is TGTGCCAGCAGCCAAGATCGGACAGGGGCGGTTTCTGGAAACACCATATATTTT. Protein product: CASSQDRTGAVSGNTIYF.

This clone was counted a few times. The CDR3 region has the DNA TGTGCCAGCAGTTTGGGGCCACCCTCTGGCGGAAACACCATATATTTT. Its protein is CASSLGPPSGGNTIYF. The chain recombines TRBV28 with TRBJ1-3; D might be TRBD1 (5 bases). V was clipped by 3 bases and J by 4 bases, with 16 bases between them. Germline CDR1 reads MDHEN; CDR2 reads SYDVKM. There are 16 residues in the CDR3.

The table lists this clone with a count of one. The CDR3 here is CASPGSGTLNTDTQYF. The CDR3 nucleotides read TGTGCCAGCCCTGGGTCCGGGACTTTAAACACGGATACGCAGTATTTT. The chain employs TRBV5-4 and TRBJ2-3, with D possibly TRBD2 on 6 matching bases. This CDR3 comprises 16 residues. V was shortened by 7 bases and J by 6 bases, with 24 bases between the two germline ends. Germline lookup yields CDR1 SGHNT and CDR2 YYREEE (reference sequence). The full variable domain, completed using reference TRBV5-4 and TRBJ2-3, is ETGVTQSPTHLIKTRGQQVTLRCSSQSGHNTVSWYQQALGQGPQFIFQYYREEENGRGNFPPRFSGLQFPNYSSELNVNALELDDSALYLCASPGSGTLNTDTQYFGPGTRLTVL.

This CDR3 reads CASSLGQGMTQYF. The CDR3 DNA follows: TGTGCCAGCAGCTTAGGGCAGGGGATGACGCAGTATTTT. The V and J genes are TRBV7-3 and TRBJ2-3; a possible D gene is TRBD1 (6 bases). This CDR3 spans 13 amino acids. CDR1 and CDR2 (germline): SGHTA, FQGTGA. V lost 2 bases, J lost 9 bases, and 12 bases lay in between.

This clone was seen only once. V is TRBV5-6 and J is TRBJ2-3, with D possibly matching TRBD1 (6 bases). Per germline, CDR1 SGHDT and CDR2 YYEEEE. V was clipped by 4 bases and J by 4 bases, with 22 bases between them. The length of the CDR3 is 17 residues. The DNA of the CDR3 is TGTGCCAGCAGCCTCGAACAGGGCCCGGGATCACCAGATACGCAGTATTTT. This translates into CASSLEQGPGSPDTQYF.

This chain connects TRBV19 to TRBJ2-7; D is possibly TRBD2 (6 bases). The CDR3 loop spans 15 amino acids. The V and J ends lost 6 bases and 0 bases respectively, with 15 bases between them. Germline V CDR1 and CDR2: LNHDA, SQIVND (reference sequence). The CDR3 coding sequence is TGTGCCAGTAGCAGAGCGGAGGGAGTCTCCTACGAGCAGTACTTC. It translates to CASSRAEGVSYEQYF. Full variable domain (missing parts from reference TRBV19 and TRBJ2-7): DGGITQSPKYLFRKEGQNVTLSCEQNLNHDAMYWYRQDPGQGLRLIYYSQIVNDFQKGDIAEGYSVSREKKESFPLTVTSAQKNPTAFYLCASSRAEGVSYEQYFGPGTRLTVT.

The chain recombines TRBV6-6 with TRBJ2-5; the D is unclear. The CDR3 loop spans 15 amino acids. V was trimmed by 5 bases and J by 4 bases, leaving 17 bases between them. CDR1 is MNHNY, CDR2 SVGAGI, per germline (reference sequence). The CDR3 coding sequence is TGTGCCAGCAGTCGGCACGAGGATTTTTCAGAGACCCAGTACTTC. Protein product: CASSRHEDFSETQYF.

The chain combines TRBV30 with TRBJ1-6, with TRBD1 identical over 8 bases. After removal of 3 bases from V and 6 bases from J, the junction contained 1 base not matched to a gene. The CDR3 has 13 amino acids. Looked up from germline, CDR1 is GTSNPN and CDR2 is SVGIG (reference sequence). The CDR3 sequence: CAWRGQGNSPLHF. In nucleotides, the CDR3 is TGTGCCTGGAGAGGACAGGGTAATTCACCCCTCCACTTT.

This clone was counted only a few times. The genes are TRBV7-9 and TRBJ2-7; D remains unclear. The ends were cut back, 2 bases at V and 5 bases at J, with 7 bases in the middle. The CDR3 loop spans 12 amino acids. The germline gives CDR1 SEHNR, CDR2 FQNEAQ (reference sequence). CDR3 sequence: CASSLTGNEQYF. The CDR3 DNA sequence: TGTGCCAGCAGCTTAACGGGTAACGAGCAGTACTTC. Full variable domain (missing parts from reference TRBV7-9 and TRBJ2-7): DTGVSQNPRHKITKRGQNVTFRCDPISEHNRLYWYRQTLGQGPEFLTYFQNEAQLEKSRLLSDRFSAERPKGSFSTLEIQRTEQGDSAMYLCASSLTGNEQYFGPGTRLTVT.

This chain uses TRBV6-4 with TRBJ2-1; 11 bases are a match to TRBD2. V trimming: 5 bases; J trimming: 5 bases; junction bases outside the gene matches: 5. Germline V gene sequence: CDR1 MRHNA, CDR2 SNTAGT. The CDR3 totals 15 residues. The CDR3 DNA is TGTGCCAGCAGTACCGGGACTAGCGGTAACAATGAGCAGTTCTTC. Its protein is CASSTGTSGNNEQFF.

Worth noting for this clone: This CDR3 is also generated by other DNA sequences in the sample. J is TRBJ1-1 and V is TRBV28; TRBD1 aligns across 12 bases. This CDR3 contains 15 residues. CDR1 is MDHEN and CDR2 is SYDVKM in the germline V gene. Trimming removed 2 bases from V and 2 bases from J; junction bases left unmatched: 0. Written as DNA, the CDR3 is TGTGCCAGCAGTTTAGGGACAGGGGGCAACACTGAAGCTTTCTTT. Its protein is CASSLGTGGNTEAFF. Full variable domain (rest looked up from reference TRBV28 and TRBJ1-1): DVKVTQSSRYLVKRTGEKVFLECVQDMDHENMFWYRQDPGLGLRLIYFSYDVKMKEKGDIPEGYSVSREKKERFSLILESASTNQTSMYLCASSLGTGGNTEAFFGQGTRLTVV.

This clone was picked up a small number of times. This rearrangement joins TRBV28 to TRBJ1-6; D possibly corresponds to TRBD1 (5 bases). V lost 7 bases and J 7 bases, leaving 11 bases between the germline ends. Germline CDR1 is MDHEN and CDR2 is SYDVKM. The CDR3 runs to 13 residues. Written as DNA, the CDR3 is TGTGCCAGCACCCTGTCAGGGAATTCACCCCTCCACTTT. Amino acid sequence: CASTLSGNSPLHF.

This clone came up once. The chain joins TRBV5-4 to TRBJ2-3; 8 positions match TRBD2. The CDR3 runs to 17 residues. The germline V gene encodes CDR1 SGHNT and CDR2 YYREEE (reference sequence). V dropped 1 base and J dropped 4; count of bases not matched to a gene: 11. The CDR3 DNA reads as TGTGCCAGCAGCTTGTTTAGCTGGGGACTAGAGGCAGATACGCAGTATTTT. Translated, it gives CASSLFSWGLEADTQYF.

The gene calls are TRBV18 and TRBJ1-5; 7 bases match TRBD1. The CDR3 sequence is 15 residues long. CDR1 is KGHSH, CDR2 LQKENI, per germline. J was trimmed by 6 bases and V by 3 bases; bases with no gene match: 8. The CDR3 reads CASSPGGGAGQPQHF. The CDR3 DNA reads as TGTGCCAGCTCACCTGGAGGGGGCGCAGGTCAGCCCCAGCATTTT.

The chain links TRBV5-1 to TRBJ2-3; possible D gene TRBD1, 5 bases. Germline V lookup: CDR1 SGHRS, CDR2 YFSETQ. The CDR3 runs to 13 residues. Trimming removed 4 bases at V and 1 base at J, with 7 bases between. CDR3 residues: CASSKGRTDTQYF. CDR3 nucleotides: TGCGCCAGCAGCAAGGGGCGCACAGATACGCAGTATTTT.

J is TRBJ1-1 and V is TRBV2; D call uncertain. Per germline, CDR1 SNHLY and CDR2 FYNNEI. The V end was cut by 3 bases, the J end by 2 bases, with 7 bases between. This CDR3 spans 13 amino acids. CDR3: CASSEGRNTEAFF. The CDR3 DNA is TGTGCCAGCAGTGAGGGCAGAAACACTGAAGCTTTCTTT.

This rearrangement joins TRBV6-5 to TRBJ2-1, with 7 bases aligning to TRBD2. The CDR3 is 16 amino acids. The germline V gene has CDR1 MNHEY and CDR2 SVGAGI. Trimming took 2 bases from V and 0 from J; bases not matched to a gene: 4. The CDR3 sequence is CASSYGGDVSYNEQFF. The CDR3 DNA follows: TGTGCCAGCAGTTACGGGGGGGACGTCTCCTACAATGAGCAGTTCTTC.

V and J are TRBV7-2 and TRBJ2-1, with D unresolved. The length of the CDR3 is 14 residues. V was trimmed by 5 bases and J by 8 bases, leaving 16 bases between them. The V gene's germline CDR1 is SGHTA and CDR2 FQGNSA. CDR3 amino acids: CASSPMTMQDEQFF. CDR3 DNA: TGTGCCAGCAGCCCCATGACCATGCAGGATGAGCAGTTCTTC.

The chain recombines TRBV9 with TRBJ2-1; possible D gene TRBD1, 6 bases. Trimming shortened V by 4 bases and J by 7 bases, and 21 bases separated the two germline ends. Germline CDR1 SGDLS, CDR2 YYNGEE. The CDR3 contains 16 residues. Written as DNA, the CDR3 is TGTGCCAGCAGCCGGTCCCGGGACATCTTTAGTAATGAGCAGTTCTTC. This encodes CASSRSRDIFSNEQFF.